A single sample is the source of the 5 T cell receptor beta chains below, sequenced in a study of blood T cell repertoires in COVID-19. Assay used: immunoSEQ multiplex PCR; TCRdb lists only in-frame clones, some missing. The table shows 300,000 to 350,000 clones, with 87% occurring only once. The specimen sequenced was peripheral blood. Every receptor here comes from a man between 18 and 29 years old with active or convalescent COVID-19.

This sequence joins TRBV5-1 and TRBJ2-3; D unresolved. Germline-derived CDR1 and CDR2 are SGHRS and YFSETQ. The CDR3 is made up of 14 amino acids. V dropped 0 bases and J dropped 1 base, with 6 bases sitting between them. In nucleotides, the CDR3 is TGCGCCAGCAGCTTGGTGCCGGGCACAGATACGCAGTATTTT. Protein sequence: CASSLVPGTDTQYF.

Remarks on this clone: Other DNA sequences in the same sample also yield this CDR3. The chain couples TRBV9 to TRBJ1-1, with a possible D match to TRBD1 (5 bases). Deletions cut 4 bases from V and 5 bases from J, with 12 bases between. The CDR3 is 13 residues long. Germline V gene data show CDR1 as SGDLS and CDR2 as YYNGEE. The DNA of the CDR3 is TGTGCCAGCAGCCTCGGGGGTAGGACTGAAGCTTTCTTT. Translating gives CASSLGGRTEAFF.

The chain uses TRBV5-6 and TRBJ2-5; 9 bases match TRBD1. The V segment lost 2 bases and the J segment 5 bases; nucleotides outside the gene matches: 7. CDR1 is SGHDT and CDR2 is YYEEEE in the germline V gene. The CDR3 length is 15 residues. In DNA form, the CDR3 reads TGTGCCAGCAGCTTCCTGACAGGGGGTCGGGAGACCCAGTACTTC. Encoded protein: CASSFLTGGRETQYF.

The V call is TRBV2, the J call TRBJ2-7; a possible D gene is TRBD2 (5 bases). V lost 6 bases and J 2 bases, leaving 14 bases between the germline ends. Germline CDR1 reads SNHLY; CDR2 reads FYNNEI. The CDR3 contains 14 residues. The CDR3 loop is CASRWTEAAYEQYF. The CDR3 DNA sequence: TGTGCCAGCAGGTGGACGGAGGCAGCCTACGAGCAGTACTTC.

This clone was found once. This chain links TRBV5-1 with TRBJ1-2; no definite D call. Germline assignment: CDR1 SGHRS and CDR2 YFSETQ. This CDR3 contains 15 residues. V was pared by 0 bases and J by 7 bases, with 16 bases between. The CDR3 loop is CASSLEYGESVGYTF. CDR3 sequence (DNA): TGCGCCAGCAGCTTGGAGTACGGGGAGTCGGTTGGCTACACCTTC. Variable domain in full (rest from reference TRBV5-1 and TRBJ1-2): KAGVTQTPRYLIKTRGQQVTLSCSPISGHRSVSWYQQTPGQGLQFLFEYFSETQRNKGNFPGRFSGRQFSNSRSEMNVSTLELGDSALYLCASSLEYGESVGYTFGSGTRLTVV.